The next 29 T cell receptor beta chains were all read from a single sample in a study of OX40 agonist ivuxolimab in advanced cancers. This table comes from immunoSEQ multiplex PCR, and its TCRdb copy is limited to in-frame clones, with some not included. The sample holds some 19,000 clones; about two thirds are singletons and the top ten take 12%. Sequencing was performed on CD4+ or CD8+ T cells sorted from blood, taken in a trial of the OX40 agonist ivuxolimab. These receptors were obtained from an adult with an advanced solid tumor such as melanoma, head and neck, liver or kidney cancer.

This clone was seen only a few times. The chain couples TRBV6-5 to TRBJ2-1; the match to TRBD2 covers 10 bases. The CDR3 is 14 residues long. CDR1 is MNHEY and CDR2 is SVGAGI in the germline V gene. The trim removed 5 bases at V and 9 bases at J, leaving 7 bases unmatched. CDR3 amino acids: CASSVGLAHAEQFF. CDR3 nucleotides: TGTGCCAGCAGTGTGGGACTAGCGCACGCTGAGCAGTTCTTC.

The chain uses TRBV27 and TRBJ1-2, with 11 bases that match TRBD1. CDR3 length equals 15 residues. The germline gives CDR1 MNHEY, CDR2 SMNVEV (reference sequence). The V segment lost 6 bases and the J segment 7 bases; nucleotides outside the gene matches: 10. The CDR3 is CASSTGTGGSGGYTF. Written as DNA, the CDR3 is TGTGCCAGCAGCACCGGGACAGGGGGGTCCGGTGGCTACACCTTC.

V is TRBV29-1 and J is TRBJ1-2; D gene uncertain. V was pared by 6 bases and J by 6 bases, with 14 bases between. From germline, CDR1 is SQVTM and CDR2 ANQGSEA. The CDR3 contains 12 residues. The chain's CDR3 is CSVPWVEDGYTF. CDR3 DNA: TGCAGCGTCCCCTGGGTGGAAGATGGCTACACCTTC.

The chain uses TRBV2 and TRBJ2-3, with TRBD2 as a possible D gene (5 bases). CDR3 length equals 17 residues. Germline values: CDR1 SNHLY, CDR2 FYNNEI. V was cut by 7 bases and J by 0 bases, with 20 bases left in between. CDR3 sequence: CASIGLSTTSSTDTQYF. DNA for the CDR3: TGTGCCAGCATAGGACTCTCCACGACCTCTAGCACAGATACGCAGTATTTT.

V usage is TRBV2 and J usage is TRBJ2-6, with D perhaps TRBD1 or TRBD2 (5 bases each). V was cut by 10 bases and J by 0 bases, with 19 bases left in between. The germline V gene has CDR1 SNHLY and CDR2 FYNNEI. The CDR3 totals 17 residues. DNA for the CDR3: TGTGCCACCTCCCAAGGGACGGGCCCCTCTGGGGCCAACGTCCTGACTTTC. Its protein product is CATSQGTGPSGANVLTF. Complete variable domain (other parts from reference TRBV2 and TRBJ2-6): EPEVTQTPSHQVTQMGQEVILRCVPISNHLYFYWYRQILGQKVEFLVSFYNNEISEKSEIFDDQFSVERPDGSNFTLKIRSTKLEDSAMYFCATSQGTGPSGANVLTFGAGSRLTVL.

The gene calls are TRBV13 and TRBJ1-1; TRBD1 agrees at 7 bases. Germline CDR1 is PRHDT and CDR2 is FYEKMQ (reference sequence). The CDR3 consists of 14 residues. J lost 0 bases, V lost 3 bases, and 1 base had no gene match. The CDR3, as DNA: TGTGCCAGCAGCTTCGGGACAGTGAACACTGAAGCTTTCTTT. Encoded protein: CASSFGTVNTEAFF.

The gene calls are TRBV4-3 and TRBJ1-6; D is undetermined. The V gene's germline CDR1 is LGHNA and CDR2 YSLEER. The CDR3 consists of 15 residues. Trimming removed 0 bases from V and 0 bases from J, with 3 bases in between. The CDR3 is CASSQDYSYNSPLHF. In nucleotides, the CDR3 is TGCGCCAGCAGCCAAGACTACTCCTATAATTCACCCCTCCACTTT.

The chain has TRBV11-2 and TRBJ2-7; D is uncertain. V was trimmed by 4 bases and J by 0 bases, leaving 10 bases between them. The length of the CDR3 is 14 residues. CDR1 SGHAT and CDR2 FQNNGV come from the germline V gene. The CDR3 DNA reads as TGTGCCAGCAGCTATATGGGGTCCTCCTACGAGCAGTACTTC. It encodes CASSYMGSSYEQYF. Full variable domain (rest looked up from reference TRBV11-2 and TRBJ2-7): EAGVAQSPRYKIIEKRQSVAFWCNPISGHATLYWYQQILGQGPKLLIQFQNNGVVDDSQLPKDRFSAERLKGVDSTLKIQPAKLEDSAVYLCASSYMGSSYEQYFGPGTRLTVT.

This clone was seen only a few times. The junction does not match germline at one end; this may be a read error. This chain uses TRBV7-7 with TRBJ2-1, with 8 bases identical to TRBD1. Germline V gives CDR1 SSHAT, CDR2 FNYEAQ (reference sequence). This CDR3 contains 15 residues. The CDR3 loop is CASSISTGVNNEQFF. CDR3 DNA sequence: TGTGCTAGCAGCATATCGACAGGGGTGAACAATGAGCAGTTCTTC. The variable domain in full, completed from reference TRBV7-7 and TRBJ2-1, reads GAGVSQSPRYKVTKRGQDVTLRCDPISSHATLYWYQQALGQGPEFLTYFNYEAQPDKSGLPSDRFSAERPEGSISTLTIQRTEQRDSAMYRCASSISTGVNNEQFFGPGTRLTVL.

This clone was seen a few times. The chain links TRBV4-3 to TRBJ1-4; possible D gene TRBD1, 6 bases. Germline CDR1 LGHNA, CDR2 YSLEER. V gave up 6 bases and J gave up 3 bases, with 20 bases separating them. This CDR3 is built from 17 residues. The CDR3 protein is CASSLDRIGGANEKLFF. In DNA form, the CDR3 reads TGCGCCAGCAGTCTAGACCGTATAGGGGGTGCTAATGAAAAACTGTTTTTT.

V usage is TRBV6-5 and J usage is TRBJ2-5; TRBD2 agrees at 8 bases. V was pared by 4 bases and J by 5 bases, with 6 bases of the junction left unmatched. The germline gives CDR1 MNHEY, CDR2 SVGAGI. The CDR3 is 14 amino acids. CDR3 protein: CASSSDPGGETQYF. As DNA, the CDR3 is TGTGCCAGCAGTTCGGACCCGGGAGGGGAGACCCAGTACTTC.

This clone was counted once. This chain connects TRBV13 to TRBJ2-3, with D possibly being TRBD1 or TRBD2 (5 bases each). V lost 3 bases and J lost 7, with 14 bases in between. Germline V gene data show CDR1 as PRHDT and CDR2 as FYEKMQ (reference sequence). CDR3 length: 14 residues. The CDR3 DNA reads as TGTGCCAGCAGCTTTGGGGGAGAGCTATATACGCAGTATTTT. Translated, it gives CASSFGGELYTQYF.

The chain combines TRBV28 with TRBJ2-2; D assignment may be TRBD1 or TRBD2 (5 bases each). From germline, CDR1 is MDHEN and CDR2 SYDVKM. Deletions cut 7 bases from V and 4 bases from J, with 16 bases between. The CDR3 extends over 15 amino acids. In nucleotides, the CDR3 is TGTGCCAGCACCCTGGGCAGGGACCCCACCGGGGAGCTGTTTTTT. Translating gives CASTLGRDPTGELFF.

This clone was counted between two and nine times. The chain carries TRBV5-1 and TRBJ2-7; weak D call: TRBD2 (5 bases). Between the trimmed V and J ends, which lost 3 bases and 0 bases, there was a span of 13 bases. Germline values: CDR1 SGHRS, CDR2 YFSETQ. The CDR3 contains 15 residues. DNA of the CDR3: TGCGCCAGCAGCTCTGAGGGCCCGTTCTCCTACGAGCAGTACTTC. Its translation: CASSSEGPFSYEQYF.

This rearrangement joins TRBV9 to TRBJ2-1; 13 bases agree with TRBD2. Germline CDR1 and CDR2: SGDLS and YYNGEE. CDR3 length: 15 residues. Germline trimming cut 4 bases from V and 10 bases from J; bases unmatched to any gene: 8. Here the CDR3 reads CASSHSGLAGEEQFF. CDR3 bases: TGTGCCAGCAGCCACTCCGGACTAGCGGGGGAGGAGCAGTTCTTC.

CDR3 in DNA: TGTGCCAGGACAGGGGTCACTGAAGCTTTCTTT. Its translation: CARTGVTEAFF. V gene TRBV28 combines with J gene TRBJ1-1, with 8 bases aligning to TRBD1. The CDR3 is 11 residues long. Germline CDR1 is MDHEN and CDR2 is SYDVKM. Trimming cost V 9 bases and J 4 bases; bases outside gene matches: 1. Looking up the rest from reference TRBV28 and TRBJ1-1 gives the full variable domain: DVKVTQSSRYLVKRTGEKVFLECVQDMDHENMFWYRQDPGLGLRLIYFSYDVKMKEKGDIPEGYSVSREKKERFSLILESASTNQTSMYLCARTGVTEAFFGQGTRLTVV.

With regard to this clone: This clone may be a read error of a much larger clone one base away. This sample also contains other DNA sequences that code for the same CDR3. V and J are TRBV5-6 and TRBJ2-2; D is unclear. V lost 1 base and J lost 1, with 2 bases in between. The CDR3 runs to 13 residues. The germline gives CDR1 SGHDT, CDR2 YYEEEE. CDR3 loop: CASSLQNTGELFF. In DNA, the CDR3 is TGTGCCAGCAGCTTGCAGAACACCGGGGAGCTGTTTTTT.

In its sample, this clone ranks as medium-sized. Other DNA sequences in the sample encode the same CDR3. The V gene is TRBV27, the J gene TRBJ1-2; TRBD1 matches 7 bases. Germline values: CDR1 MNHEY, CDR2 SMNVEV (reference sequence). The CDR3 sequence is 14 residues long. Unmatched junction bases numbered 5, after V lost 5 bases and J lost 2 bases. Written as DNA, the CDR3 is TGTGCCAGCAGTCCCGGGGGACAGAACTATGGCTACACCTTC. Its protein product is CASSPGGQNYGYTF.

This clone was recorded a few times. CDR3 region: CASSDPIAGGQETQYF. For the CDR3, the DNA is TGTGCCAGCAGTGACCCGATAGCGGGAGGGCAAGAGACCCAGTACTTC. V is TRBV25-1 and J is TRBJ2-5; 11 positions match TRBD2. The germline V gene encodes CDR1 MGHDK and CDR2 SYGVNS. The ends lost 3 bases at V and 2 bases at J; junction bases unmatched: 5. This CDR3 has 16 amino acids.

The CDR3 spells CASSVRTGIEGQYF. CDR3 nucleotides: TGTGCCAGCAGTGTTCGGACAGGGATTGAAGGGCAGTACTTC. The genes are TRBV6-1 and TRBJ2-7, with 8 nucleotides matching TRBD1. Germline assignment: CDR1 MNHNS and CDR2 SASEGT. This CDR3 comprises 14 residues. The V gene end was trimmed by 4 bases and the J gene end by 9 bases; junction bases not matched to a gene: 11.

The V and J genes are TRBV4-2 and TRBJ2-7, with D perhaps matching TRBD2 (5 bases). CDR1 LGHNA and CDR2 YNFKEQ come from the germline V gene. This CDR3 spans 14 amino acids. Trimming removed 3 bases at V and 2 bases at J, with 11 bases between. The chain's CDR3 is CASSHPGDAYEQYF. The DNA of the CDR3 is TGTGCCAGCAGCCACCCCGGGGATGCCTACGAGCAGTACTTC.

The J gene is TRBJ2-1, the V gene TRBV7-9; TRBD2 aligns across 8 bases. CDR1 and CDR2 from the germline V gene are SEHNR and FQNEAQ (reference sequence). With 4 bases clipped from V and 8 bases from J, the junction kept 10 bases outside the gene matches. The CDR3 sequence is 15 residues long. CDR3 DNA sequence: TGTGCCAGCAGCTCGAGCGGGAGCGGGGGCGATGAGCAGTTCTTC. It codes for CASSSSGSGGDEQFF.

This clone was recorded at least ten times. J is TRBJ1-2 and V is TRBV28, with TRBD1 as a possible D gene (5 bases). Germline V gene lookup returns CDR1 MDHEN and CDR2 SYDVKM. The V end lost 2 bases, the J end lost 4 bases, and 11 bases lay between the germline ends. There are 14 residues in the CDR3. CDR3 coding DNA: TGTGCCAGCAGTTTAACCGGGACGGCCTATGGCTACACCTTC. Translated: CASSLTGTAYGYTF.

The rearrangement joins TRBV2 to TRBJ1-4; D is unclear. CDR1 and CDR2 from the germline V gene are SNHLY and FYNNEI. The V end lost 3 bases, the J end lost 7 bases, and 9 bases lay between the germline ends. The CDR3 contains 13 residues. The CDR3 here is CASSEQDGEKLFF. The CDR3 nucleotides read TGTGCCAGCAGTGAGCAGGATGGTGAAAAACTGTTTTTT.

This chain joins TRBV6-5 and TRBJ1-1, with a weak D call TRBD1 (5 bases). V lost 6 bases, J lost 11 bases, and 22 bases lay in between. Germline V lookup: CDR1 MNHEY, CDR2 SVGAGI. The CDR3 extends over 14 amino acids. CDR3 sequence (DNA): TGTGCCAGCAGCCGGCAAGGGGCCCTCTTGGTGGCTTTCTTT. Encoded protein: CASSRQGALLVAFF.

V usage is TRBV2 and J usage is TRBJ1-1; no definite D call. Trimming removed 6 bases from V and 1 base from J, with 9 bases in between. Germline-derived CDR1 and CDR2 are SNHLY and FYNNEI. The CDR3 spans 13 residues. CDR3 sequence: CASSLTPNTEAFF. In DNA form, the CDR3 reads TGTGCCAGCAGCTTGACACCGAACACTGAAGCTTTCTTT.

This sequence joins TRBV28 and TRBJ2-7; 9 nucleotides align to TRBD2. After removal of 1 base from V and 6 bases from J, the junction contained 7 bases not matched to a gene. The CDR3 extends over 15 amino acids. The germline gives CDR1 MDHEN, CDR2 SYDVKM. CDR3 in DNA: TGTGCCAGCAGTTTATTATATAGCGGGAGATCCGAGCAGTACTTC. Translating gives CASSLLYSGRSEQYF.

This clone is medium-sized by share. This sequence joins TRBV6-5 and TRBJ2-1; D tentatively reads TRBD1 or TRBD2 (6 bases each). Trimming removed 6 bases at V and 5 bases at J, with 17 bases between. The germline V gene encodes CDR1 MNHEY and CDR2 SVGAGI. The CDR3 consists of 15 residues. The CDR3 loop is CASRQGSGVNNEQFF. The CDR3 DNA is TGTGCCAGCAGGCAGGGGTCGGGGGTGAACAATGAGCAGTTCTTC.

The chain has TRBV28 and TRBJ2-1; no definite D call. The CDR3 runs 14 residues. Germline CDR1 is MDHEN and CDR2 is SYDVKM. V was clipped by 1 base and J by 5 bases, with 9 bases between them. CDR3: CASSLLSSHNEQFF. The CDR3 DNA reads TGTGCCAGCAGTTTATTGTCGAGCCACAATGAGCAGTTCTTC.